This TCR beta chain is drawn from a study of blood T cells in healthy people across ages. Roughly 9.2 milliliters was the volume of peripheral blood drawn from each donor. Looked up from germline, CDR1 is MGHDK and CDR2 is SYGVNS. Trimming removed 6 bases at V and 0 bases at J, with 8 bases between. The CDR3 totals 14 residues. PCR was performed a second time for about 7 to 11 cycles using a sample-barcoded 5' primer and a J-beta primer mix. MiXCR, run by TCRdb on the 5' RACE reads, gives a single entry per CDR3 protein. The profile shows about a million distinct CDR3 sequences, 35% to 40% of them singletons.

This rearrangement joins TRBV25-1 to TRBJ1-4; a possible D gene is TRBD1 (5 bases). The sequence was collected from a man aged 18 to 30 in good health. Sequencing was performed on blood. In nucleotides, the CDR3 is TGTGCCAGCAGAGACAGCACAACTAATGAAAAACTGTTTTTT. Amino acid sequence: CASRDSTTNEKLFF.